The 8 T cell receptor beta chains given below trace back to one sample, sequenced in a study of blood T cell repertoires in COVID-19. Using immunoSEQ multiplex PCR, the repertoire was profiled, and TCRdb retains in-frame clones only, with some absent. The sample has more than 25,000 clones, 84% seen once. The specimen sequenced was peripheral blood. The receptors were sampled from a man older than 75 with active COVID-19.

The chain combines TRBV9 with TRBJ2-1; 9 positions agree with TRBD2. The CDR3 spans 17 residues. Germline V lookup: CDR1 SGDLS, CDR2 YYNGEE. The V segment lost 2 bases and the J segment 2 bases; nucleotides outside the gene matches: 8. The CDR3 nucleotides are TGTGCCAGCAGCGTGGGTAGCGGGGGCCTCCCCTACAATGAGCAGTTCTTC. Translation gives CASSVGSGGLPYNEQFF.

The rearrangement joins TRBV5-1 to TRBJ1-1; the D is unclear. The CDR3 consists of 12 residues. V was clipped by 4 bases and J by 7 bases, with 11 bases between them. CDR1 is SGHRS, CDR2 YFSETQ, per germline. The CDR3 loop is CASSLVLGEAFF. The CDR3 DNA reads TGCGCCAGCAGCCTGGTTCTCGGTGAAGCTTTCTTT.

CDR3 sequence: CASSQGTSSYNEQFF. CDR3 DNA: TGTGCCAGCAGCCAAGGCACTAGCTCCTACAATGAGCAGTTCTTC. The chain joins TRBV3-1 (or the pseudogene TRBV3-2) to TRBJ2-1, with a weak D call TRBD2 (5 bases). The CDR3 is 15 residues long. In germline, CDR1 is LGHDT, CDR2 YNNKEL (reference sequence). Deletions cut 1 base from V and 0 bases from J, with 7 bases between.

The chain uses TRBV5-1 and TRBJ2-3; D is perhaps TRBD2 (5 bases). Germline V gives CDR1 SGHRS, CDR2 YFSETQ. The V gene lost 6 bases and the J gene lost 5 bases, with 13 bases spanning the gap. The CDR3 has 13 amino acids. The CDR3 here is CASTGKLGDTQYF. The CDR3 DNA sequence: TGCGCCAGCACGGGGAAACTGGGAGATACGCAGTATTTT.

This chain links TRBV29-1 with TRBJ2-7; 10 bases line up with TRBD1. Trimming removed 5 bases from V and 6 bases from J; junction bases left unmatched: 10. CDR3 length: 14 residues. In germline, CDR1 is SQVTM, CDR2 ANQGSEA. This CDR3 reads CSVYPGTGASEQYF. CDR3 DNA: TGCAGCGTTTATCCCGGGACAGGGGCCTCCGAGCAGTACTTC.

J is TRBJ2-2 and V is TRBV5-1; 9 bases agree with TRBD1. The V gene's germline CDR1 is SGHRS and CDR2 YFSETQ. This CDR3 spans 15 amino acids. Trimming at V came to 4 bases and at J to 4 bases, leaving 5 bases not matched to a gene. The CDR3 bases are TGCGCCAGCAGCATGCTGACAGGGGGCACCGGGGAGCTGTTTTTT. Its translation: CASSMLTGGTGELFF.

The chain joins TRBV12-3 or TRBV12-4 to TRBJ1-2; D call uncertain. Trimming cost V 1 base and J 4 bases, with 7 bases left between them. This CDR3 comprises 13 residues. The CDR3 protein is CASSLGERYGYTF. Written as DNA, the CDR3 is TGTGCCAGCAGTTTAGGGGAGCGCTATGGCTACACCTTC.

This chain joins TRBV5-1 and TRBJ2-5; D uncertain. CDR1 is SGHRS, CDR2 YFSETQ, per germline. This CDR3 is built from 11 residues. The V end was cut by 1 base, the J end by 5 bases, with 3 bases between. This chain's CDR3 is CASSLQETQYF. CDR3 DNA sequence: TGCGCCAGCAGCTTGCAGGAGACCCAGTACTTC.